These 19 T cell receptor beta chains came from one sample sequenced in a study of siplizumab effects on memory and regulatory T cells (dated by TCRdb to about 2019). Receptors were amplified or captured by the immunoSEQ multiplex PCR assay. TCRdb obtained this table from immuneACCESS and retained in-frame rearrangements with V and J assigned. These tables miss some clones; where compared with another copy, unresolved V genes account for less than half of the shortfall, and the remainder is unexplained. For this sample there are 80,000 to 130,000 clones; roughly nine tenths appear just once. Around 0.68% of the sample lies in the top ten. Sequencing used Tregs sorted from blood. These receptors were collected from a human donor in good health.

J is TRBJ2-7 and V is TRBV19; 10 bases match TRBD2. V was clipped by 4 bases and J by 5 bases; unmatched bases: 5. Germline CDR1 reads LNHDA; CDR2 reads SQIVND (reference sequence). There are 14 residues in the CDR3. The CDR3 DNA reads TGTGCCAGTAGTACCCCTAGCGGGAGTCACGAGCAGTACTTC. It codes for CASSTPSGSHEQYF.

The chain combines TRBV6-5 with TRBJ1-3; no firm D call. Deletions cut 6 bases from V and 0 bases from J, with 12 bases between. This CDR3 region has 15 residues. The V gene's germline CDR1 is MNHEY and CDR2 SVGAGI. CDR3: CASRRGQLSGNTIYF. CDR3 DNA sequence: TGTGCCAGCAGAAGAGGGCAGCTCTCTGGAAACACCATATATTTT.

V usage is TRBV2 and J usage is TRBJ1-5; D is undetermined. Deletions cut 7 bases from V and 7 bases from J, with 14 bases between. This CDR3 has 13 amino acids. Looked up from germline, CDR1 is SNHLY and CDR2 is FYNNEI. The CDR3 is CASNGRWEQPQHF. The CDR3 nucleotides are TGTGCCAGCAATGGGCGGTGGGAACAGCCCCAGCATTTT.

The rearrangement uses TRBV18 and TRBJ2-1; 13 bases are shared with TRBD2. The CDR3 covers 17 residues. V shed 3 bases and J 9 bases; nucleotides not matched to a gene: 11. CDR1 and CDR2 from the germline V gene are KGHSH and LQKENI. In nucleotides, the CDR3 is TGTGCCAGCTCACCGCTTACTCCGGGACTAGCGGGAATTGAGCAGTTCTTC. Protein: CASSPLTPGLAGIEQFF.

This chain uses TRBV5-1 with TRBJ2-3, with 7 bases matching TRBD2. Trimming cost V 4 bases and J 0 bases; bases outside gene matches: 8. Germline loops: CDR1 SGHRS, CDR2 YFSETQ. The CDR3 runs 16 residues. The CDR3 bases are TGCGCCAGCAGCCCCTTACTAGCGCAAAGCACAGATACGCAGTATTTT. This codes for CASSPLLAQSTDTQYF.

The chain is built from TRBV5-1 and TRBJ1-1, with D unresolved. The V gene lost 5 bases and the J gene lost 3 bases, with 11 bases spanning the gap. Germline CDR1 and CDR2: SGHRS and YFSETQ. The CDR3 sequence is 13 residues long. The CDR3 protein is CASRPGPDTEAFF. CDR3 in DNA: TGCGCCAGCAGGCCCGGACCGGACACTGAAGCTTTCTTT.

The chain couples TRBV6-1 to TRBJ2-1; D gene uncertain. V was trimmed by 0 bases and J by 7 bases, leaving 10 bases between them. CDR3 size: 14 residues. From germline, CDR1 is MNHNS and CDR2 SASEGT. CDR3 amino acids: CASSEANSPNEQFF. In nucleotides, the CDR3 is TGTGCCAGCAGTGAAGCTAACTCCCCAAATGAGCAGTTCTTC.

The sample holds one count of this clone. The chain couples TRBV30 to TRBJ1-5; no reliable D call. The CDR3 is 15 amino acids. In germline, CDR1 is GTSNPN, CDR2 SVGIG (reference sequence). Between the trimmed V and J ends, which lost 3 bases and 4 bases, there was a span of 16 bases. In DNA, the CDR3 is TGTGCCTGGAGGGGCCCGGACCGAGGTAATCAGCCCCAGCATTTT. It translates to CAWRGPDRGNQPQHF.

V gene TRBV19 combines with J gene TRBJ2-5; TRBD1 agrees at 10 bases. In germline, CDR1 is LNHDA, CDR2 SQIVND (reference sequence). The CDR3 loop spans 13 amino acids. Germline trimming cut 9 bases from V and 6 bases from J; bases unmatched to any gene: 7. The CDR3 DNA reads TGTGCCAGGGGACAGGGGATGCCCAAGACCCAGTACTTC. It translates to CARGQGMPKTQYF.

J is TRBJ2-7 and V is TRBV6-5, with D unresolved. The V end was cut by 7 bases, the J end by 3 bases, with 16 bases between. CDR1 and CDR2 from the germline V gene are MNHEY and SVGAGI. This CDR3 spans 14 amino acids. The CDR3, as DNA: TGTGCCAGCACCAAGGATTCCCCAGGCTACGAGCAGTACTTC. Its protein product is CASTKDSPGYEQYF.

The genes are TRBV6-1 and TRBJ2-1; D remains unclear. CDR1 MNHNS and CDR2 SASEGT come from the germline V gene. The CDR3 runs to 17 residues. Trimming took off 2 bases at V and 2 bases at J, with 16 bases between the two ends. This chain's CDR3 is CASSELTGVGPYNEQFF. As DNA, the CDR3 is TGTGCCAGCAGTGAATTAACGGGTGTGGGCCCCTACAATGAGCAGTTCTTC.

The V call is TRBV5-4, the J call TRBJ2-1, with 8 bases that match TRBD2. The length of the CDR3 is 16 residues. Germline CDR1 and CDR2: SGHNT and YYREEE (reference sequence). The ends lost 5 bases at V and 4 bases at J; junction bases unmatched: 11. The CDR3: CASSQNQRLAYNEQFF. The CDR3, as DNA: TGTGCCAGCAGTCAGAATCAGAGACTAGCGTACAATGAGCAGTTCTTC.

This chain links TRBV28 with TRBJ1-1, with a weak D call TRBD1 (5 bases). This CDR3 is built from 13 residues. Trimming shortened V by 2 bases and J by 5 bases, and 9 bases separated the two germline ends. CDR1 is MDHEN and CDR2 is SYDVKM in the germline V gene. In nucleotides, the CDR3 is TGTGCCAGCAGTTTAAGGGGAAGAACTGAAGCTTTCTTT. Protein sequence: CASSLRGRTEAFF.

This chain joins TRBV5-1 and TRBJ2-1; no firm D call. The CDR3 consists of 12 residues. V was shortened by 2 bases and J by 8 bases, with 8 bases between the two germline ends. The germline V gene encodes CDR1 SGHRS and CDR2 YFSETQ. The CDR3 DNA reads TGCGCCAGCAGCTTAATGGGCGATGAGCAGTTCTTC. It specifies CASSLMGDEQFF.

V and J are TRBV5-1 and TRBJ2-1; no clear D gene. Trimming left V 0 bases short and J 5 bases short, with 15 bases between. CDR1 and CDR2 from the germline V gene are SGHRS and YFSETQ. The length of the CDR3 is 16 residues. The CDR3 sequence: CASSLVDFPPHNEQFF. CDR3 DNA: TGCGCCAGCAGCTTGGTCGATTTTCCCCCCCACAATGAGCAGTTCTTC.

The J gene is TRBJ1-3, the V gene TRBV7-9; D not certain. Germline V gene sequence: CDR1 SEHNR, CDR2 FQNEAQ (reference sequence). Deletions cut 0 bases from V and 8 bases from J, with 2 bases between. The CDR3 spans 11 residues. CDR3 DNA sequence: TGTGCCAGCAGCTTAGCGGACACCATATATTTT. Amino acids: CASSLADTIYF.

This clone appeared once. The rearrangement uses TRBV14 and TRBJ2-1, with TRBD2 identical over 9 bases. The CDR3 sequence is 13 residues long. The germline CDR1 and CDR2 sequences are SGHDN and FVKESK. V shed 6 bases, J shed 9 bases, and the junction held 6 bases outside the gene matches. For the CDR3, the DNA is TGTGCCAGCAGTTTGGCTAGCGGGGTTGAGCAGTTCTTC. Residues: CASSLASGVEQFF.

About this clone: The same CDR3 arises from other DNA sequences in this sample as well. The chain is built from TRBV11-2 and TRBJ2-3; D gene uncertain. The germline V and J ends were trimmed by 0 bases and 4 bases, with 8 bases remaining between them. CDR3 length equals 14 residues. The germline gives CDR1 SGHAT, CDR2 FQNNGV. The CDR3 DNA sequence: TGTGCCAGCAGCTTAGATCGGGTCCCAGATACGCAGTATTTT. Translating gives CASSLDRVPDTQYF. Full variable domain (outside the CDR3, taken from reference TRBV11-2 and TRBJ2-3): EAGVAQSPRYKIIEKRQSVAFWCNPISGHATLYWYQQILGQGPKLLIQFQNNGVVDDSQLPKDRFSAERLKGVDSTLKIQPAKLEDSAVYLCASSLDRVPDTQYFGPGTRLTVL.

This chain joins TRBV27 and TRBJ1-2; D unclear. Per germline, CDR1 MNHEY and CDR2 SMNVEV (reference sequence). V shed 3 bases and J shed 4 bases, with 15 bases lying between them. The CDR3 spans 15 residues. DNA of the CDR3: TGTGCCAGCAGTTTCGACGTCAACGCCGCCTATGGCTACACCTTC. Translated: CASSFDVNAAYGYTF.